The next 27 T cell receptor beta chains were all read from a single sample in a study of graft-versus-host responses after intestinal transplantation. The assay was immunoSEQ multiplex PCR, and TCRdb's table has in-frame clones only and misses some. The sample has about 99,000 clones, about 90% seen once; the top ten hold over 0.7%. These receptors' targets are unknown. The sequences come from unstimulated CD4+ T cells sorted from spleen or lymph node cells, collected before intestinal transplant. These receptors were collected from a human donor who received an intestinal transplant.

CDR3 in DNA: TGTGCCAGTCGCTGGACAGGGGGCTATGGCTACACCTTC. Protein sequence: CASRWTGGYGYTF. The chain carries TRBV19 and TRBJ1-2, with 10 bases fitting TRBD1. V lost 8 bases to trimming and J lost 4 bases; unmatched junction nucleotides: 4. Germline lookup yields CDR1 LNHDA and CDR2 SQIVND (reference sequence). The length of the CDR3 is 13 residues.

The genes are TRBV5-6 and TRBJ2-7; maybe TRBD1 (5 bases). There are 14 residues in the CDR3. V dropped 0 bases and J dropped 3 bases, with 10 bases sitting between them. Germline CDR1 is SGHDT and CDR2 is YYEEEE. In DNA, the CDR3 is TGTGCCAGCAGCTTGGCAAGGGGCTTCTACGAGCAGTACTTC. It codes for CASSLARGFYEQYF.

The V and J genes are TRBV6-5 and TRBJ1-2; D is possibly TRBD1 (5 bases). Germline values: CDR1 MNHEY, CDR2 SVGAGI. V shed 5 bases and J shed 7 bases, with 14 bases lying between them. The CDR3 consists of 13 residues. CDR3 sequence (DNA): TGTGCCAGCAGTCTTACAGGAAGTGGTGGCTACACCTTC. Protein product: CASSLTGSGGYTF.

The chain recombines TRBV27 with TRBJ2-7; 10 positions agree with TRBD2. Germline V gene data show CDR1 as MNHEY and CDR2 as SMNVEV (reference sequence). The CDR3 runs to 15 residues. Trimming cost V 5 bases and J 3 bases; bases outside gene matches: 7. This CDR3 is CASSPIVAGGYEQYF. The CDR3 DNA sequence: TGTGCCAGCAGTCCTATTGTAGCGGGGGGCTACGAGCAGTACTTC.

The CDR3 bases are TGCGCCAGCAGTCAGCGGGGGGACAACTACGAGCAGTACTTC. Translating it yields CASSQRGDNYEQYF. The J gene is TRBJ2-7, the V gene TRBV5-1, with 9 bases aligning to TRBD2. Germline V gives CDR1 SGHRS, CDR2 YFSETQ. The CDR3 spans 14 residues. Trimming cost V 5 bases and J 3 bases; bases outside gene matches: 6. Looking up the rest from reference TRBV5-1 and TRBJ2-7 gives the full variable domain: KAGVTQTPRYLIKTRGQQVTLSCSPISGHRSVSWYQQTPGQGLQFLFEYFSETQRNKGNFPGRFSGRQFSNSRSEMNVSTLELGDSALYLCASSQRGDNYEQYFGPGTRLTVT.

This rearrangement joins TRBV10-3 to TRBJ2-5, with 9 bases lining up with TRBD2. The last part of the DNA fits TRBJ2-7 better; the J call may be wrong. The CDR3 runs 15 residues. The germline gives CDR1 ENHRY, CDR2 SYGVKD. The CDR3 is CAISESLTSGYEQYF. CDR3 nucleotides: TGTGCCATCAGTGAGTCGTTGACTAGCGGCTACGAGCAGTACTTC.

The CDR3 coding sequence is TGTGCCAGCACACAAACAGGGCCGGGTAATTCACCCCTCCACTTT. Protein: CASTQTGPGNSPLHF. The chain is built from TRBV6-5 and TRBJ1-6, with a weak D call TRBD1 (6 bases). Germline values: CDR1 MNHEY, CDR2 SVGAGI. CDR3 length equals 15 residues. V dropped 7 bases and J dropped 6 bases, with 16 bases sitting between them.

V usage is TRBV10-3 and J usage is TRBJ1-3; 8 bases fit TRBD1. The ends lost 3 bases at V and 4 bases at J; junction bases unmatched: 5. The CDR3 consists of 15 residues. The germline V gene encodes CDR1 ENHRY and CDR2 SYGVKD. CDR3 region: CAISDLDRGGNTIYF. The CDR3 nucleotides read TGTGCCATCAGTGATTTAGACAGGGGAGGAAACACCATATATTTT.

This rearrangement joins TRBV6-1 to TRBJ2-1; 12 bases are a match to TRBD2. This CDR3 region has 15 residues. Germline V gene lookup returns CDR1 MNHNS and CDR2 SASEGT. V gave up 7 bases and J gave up 2 bases; unmatched junction bases: 3. CDR3 DNA: TGTGCCAGCAACCCTAGCGGGAGGGCCTACAATGAGCAGTTCTTC. Translation: CASNPSGRAYNEQFF.

The rearrangement joins TRBV10-3 to TRBJ2-1, with 13 bases aligning to TRBD2. Germline lookup yields CDR1 ENHRY and CDR2 SYGVKD. The length of the CDR3 is 16 residues. Losses at the gene ends were 4 bases for V and 5 bases for J; bases not matched to a gene: 5. This CDR3 is CAISATTSGGNNEQFF. The CDR3 DNA is TGTGCCATCAGTGCCACGACTAGCGGGGGGAACAATGAGCAGTTCTTC.

The chain employs TRBV20-1 and TRBJ2-1; D is perhaps TRBD1 (5 bases). With 7 bases removed from V and 7 bases from J, the gap between germline ends came to 8 bases. This CDR3 has 10 amino acids. Germline V lookup: CDR1 DFQATT, CDR2 SNEGSKA (reference sequence). The CDR3 region is CSGKGNEQFF. Written as DNA, the CDR3 is TGCAGTGGCAAGGGGAATGAGCAGTTCTTC.

The gene calls are TRBV7-9 and TRBJ1-6; no clear D. The CDR3 runs to 15 residues. The germline V and J ends were trimmed by 5 bases and 5 bases, with 13 bases remaining between them. Germline V gene lookup returns CDR1 SEHNR and CDR2 FQNEAQ (reference sequence). DNA of the CDR3: TGTGCCAGCAGCGACGGACGCCTTAATAATTCACCCCTCCACTTT. It is translated as CASSDGRLNNSPLHF.

Details on this clone: Other nucleotide sequences from this sample produce the same CDR3. The V and J genes are TRBV2 and TRBJ2-7; the D call may be TRBD1 or TRBD2 (6 bases each). V lost 6 bases to trimming and J lost 4 bases, with 10 bases between them. The germline gives CDR1 SNHLY, CDR2 FYNNEI. This CDR3 contains 12 residues. CDR3 in DNA: TGTGCCAGCAGGGGGGGCTCATACGAGCAGTACTTC. Translated: CASRGGSYEQYF.

The V gene is TRBV7-9, the J gene TRBJ1-2, with a weak D call TRBD1 (5 bases). CDR1 SEHNR and CDR2 FQNEAQ come from the germline V gene (reference sequence). Trimming cost V 2 bases and J 5 bases, with 9 bases left between them. This CDR3 comprises 13 residues. The CDR3 region is CASSLTRGYGYTF. The CDR3 nucleotides read TGTGCCAGCAGCTTAACTAGGGGATATGGCTACACCTTC. The full variable domain, completed using reference TRBV7-9 and TRBJ1-2, is DTGVSQNPRHKITKRGQNVTFRCDPISEHNRLYWYRQTLGQGPEFLTYFQNEAQLEKSRLLSDRFSAERPKGSFSTLEIQRTEQGDSAMYLCASSLTRGYGYTFGSGTRLTVV.

This clone has just one count. The V and J genes are TRBV29-1 and TRBJ2-7; tentatively, D is TRBD2 (6 bases). This CDR3 region has 13 residues. The germline V gene has CDR1 SQVTM and CDR2 ANQGSEA. Trimming removed 6 bases at V and 6 bases at J, with 18 bases between. The CDR3 loop reads CSVMDYLTSEQYF. In DNA form, the CDR3 reads TGCAGCGTCATGGACTATTTAACTAGCGAGCAGTACTTC.

This clone appeared a single time. This chain links TRBV11-2 with TRBJ2-5; 10 nucleotides match TRBD2. V gave up 1 base and J gave up 4 bases; unmatched junction bases: 9. The germline V gene has CDR1 SGHAT and CDR2 FQNNGV. There are 17 residues in the CDR3. CDR3 bases: TGTGCCAGCAGCTTAGGTTTCCTAGCGGGAGAGCGAGAGACCCAGTACTTC. Translation gives CASSLGFLAGERETQYF.

This clone was observed a single time. The rearrangement uses TRBV5-4 and TRBJ2-6, with 8 bases that match TRBD1. Germline CDR1 reads SGHNT; CDR2 reads YYREEE (reference sequence). Unmatched junction bases numbered 11, after V lost 3 bases and J lost 0 bases. The CDR3 runs to 19 residues. The CDR3 protein is CASSSGTGLLLSGANVLTF. The CDR3, as DNA: TGTGCCAGCAGCTCCGGGACAGGATTATTACTCTCTGGGGCCAACGTCCTGACTTTC.

V usage is TRBV2 and J usage is TRBJ1-1; TRBD1 is a possible D gene (5 bases). Germline CDR1 and CDR2: SNHLY and FYNNEI. This CDR3 spans 16 amino acids. V shed 6 bases and J shed 0 bases, with 17 bases lying between them. CDR3 sequence (DNA): TGTGCCAGCAGGGTCGGGGGAGGCCTATTGAACACTGAAGCTTTCTTT. Translation gives CASRVGGGLLNTEAFF.

This chain joins TRBV10-1 and TRBJ1-5, with D perhaps TRBD1 (6 bases). Trimming took 3 bases from V and 7 from J, leaving 16 bases between them. The CDR3 totals 15 residues. Germline V gene lookup returns CDR1 WNHNN and CDR2 SYGVQD (reference sequence). CDR3 sequence: CASSDGTRPDQPQHF. The CDR3 region has the DNA TGCGCCAGCAGTGACGGGACAAGACCCGACCAGCCCCAGCATTTT.

V usage is TRBV5-1 and J usage is TRBJ2-5; D is unresolved. The germline V gene has CDR1 SGHRS and CDR2 YFSETQ. The CDR3 contains 12 residues. With 4 bases removed from V and 5 bases from J, the gap between germline ends came to 9 bases. The CDR3 loop reads CASSKERETQYF. The CDR3 DNA follows: TGCGCCAGCAGCAAAGAGAGGGAGACCCAGTACTTC. The entire variable domain, with the rest obtained from reference TRBV5-1 and TRBJ2-5, is as follows: KAGVTQTPRYLIKTRGQQVTLSCSPISGHRSVSWYQQTPGQGLQFLFEYFSETQRNKGNFPGRFSGRQFSNSRSEMNVSTLELGDSALYLCASSKERETQYFGPGTRLLVL.

This clone is a singleton in its sample. This chain joins TRBV10-1 and TRBJ1-4; D is possibly TRBD1 (6 bases). Germline V CDR1 and CDR2: WNHNN, SYGVQD (reference sequence). There are 15 residues in the CDR3. Trimming cost V 6 bases and J 7 bases, with 18 bases left between them. In DNA form, the CDR3 reads TGCGCCAGCAGCCTCCCCGGGACAACGGCTGAAAAACTGTTTTTT. This gives the protein CASSLPGTTAEKLFF.

This chain joins TRBV6-5 and TRBJ1-1, with a possible D match to TRBD1 (6 bases). The CDR3 has 11 residues. Trimming stripped 2 bases from V and 10 bases from J, with 8 bases between. The V gene's germline CDR1 is MNHEY and CDR2 SVGAGI. The CDR3, as DNA: TGTGCCAGCAGTTACCGAGGGGGAGCTTTCTTT. Its protein is CASSYRGGAFF.

This chain uses TRBV25-1 with TRBJ2-7; D unresolved. Trimming removed 4 bases from V and 0 bases from J, with 4 bases in between. The CDR3 has 12 amino acids. CDR1 MGHDK and CDR2 SYGVNS come from the germline V gene. The DNA of the CDR3 is TGTGCCAGCAGTGCTAGCTCCTACGAGCAGTACTTC. Its translation: CASSASSYEQYF.

As regards this clone: The junction departs from germline at one end; a sequencing error may be responsible. This rearrangement joins TRBV5-4 to TRBJ1-6; D remains ambiguous. The V gene's germline CDR1 is SGHNT and CDR2 YYREEE (reference sequence). This CDR3 is 15 amino acids long. The CDR3 loop is CASCLVGVGNSPLHF. The CDR3 DNA sequence: TGTGCCAGCTGCTTGGTCGGGGTGGGAAATTCACCCCTCCACTTT. The complete variable domain, with remaining parts taken from reference TRBV5-4 and TRBJ1-6, reads ETGVTQSPTHLIKTRGQQVTLRCSSQSGHNTVSWYQQALGQGPQFIFQYYREEENGRGNFPPRFSGLQFPNYSSELNVNALELDDSALYLCASCLVGVGNSPLHFGNGTRLTVT.

This clone turned up a few times. This chain connects TRBV5-4 to TRBJ2-6; the match to TRBD2 covers 10 bases. After removal of 3 bases from V and 4 bases from J, the junction contained 13 bases not matched to a gene. The CDR3 totals 19 residues. CDR1 and CDR2 from the germline V gene are SGHNT and YYREEE (reference sequence). DNA of the CDR3: TGTGCCAGCAGCTACGGGGGTCTAGCGGGAGTTTCAGGGGCCAACGTCCTGACTTTC. Translated, it gives CASSYGGLAGVSGANVLTF.

This clone was counted once. This chain links TRBV5-1 with TRBJ1-1; TRBD1 matches 9 bases. V was clipped by 3 bases and J by 1 base; unmatched bases: 16. This CDR3 is built from 19 residues. CDR1 and CDR2 from the germline V gene are SGHRS and YFSETQ. The CDR3 region has the DNA TGCGCCAGCAGCTCGATTCCATCCGGGACAGGGATTAGGAACACTGAAGCTTTCTTT. Its protein product is CASSSIPSGTGIRNTEAFF. The complete variable domain, with remaining parts taken from reference TRBV5-1 and TRBJ1-1, reads KAGVTQTPRYLIKTRGQQVTLSCSPISGHRSVSWYQQTPGQGLQFLFEYFSETQRNKGNFPGRFSGRQFSNSRSEMNVSTLELGDSALYLCASSSIPSGTGIRNTEAFFGQGTRLTVV.

The chain joins TRBV4-1 to TRBJ2-7; 7 positions agree with TRBD2. From germline, CDR1 is MGHRA and CDR2 YSYEKL. The CDR3 is 16 amino acids. J lost 3 bases, V lost 0 bases, and 8 bases had no gene match. In nucleotides, the CDR3 is TGCGCCAGCAGCCAAGATACATGGACGGGGGGCTACGAGCAGTACTTC. Translating gives CASSQDTWTGGYEQYF.